The next 6 T cell receptor beta chains were all read from a single sample in a study of PD-L1 blockade in urothelial cancer. Sample time point: peripheral blood 6 weeks after treatment start. Generated by immunoSEQ multiplex PCR, the TCRdb table keeps only in-frame clones and is missing some. Seen here are roughly 110,000 clones, around 90% observed once, and the top ten hold about 4%. Source: PBMCs, taken around atezolizumab (anti-PD-L1) treatment. All receptors derive from a man aged 60-69 years with urothelial cancer.

The J gene is TRBJ2-2, the V gene TRBV7-6, with D perhaps matching TRBD1 (7 bases). Germline CDR1 is SGHVS and CDR2 is FNYEAQ. V was shortened by 1 base and J by 5 bases, with 11 bases between the two germline ends. The CDR3 length is 15 residues. The CDR3 here is CASSLVPGGTGELFF. The CDR3 coding sequence is TGTGCCAGCAGCTTAGTTCCAGGGGGGACCGGGGAGCTGTTTTTT.

The rearrangement joins TRBV5-1 to TRBJ2-1; the match to TRBD2 covers 12 bases. The CDR3 extends over 16 amino acids. CDR1 is SGHRS and CDR2 is YFSETQ in the germline V gene. Unmatched junction bases numbered 11, after V lost 3 bases and J lost 10 bases. The CDR3 loop reads CASSSWTSGILGEQFF. The DNA for the CDR3 is TGCGCCAGCAGCTCGTGGACTAGCGGGATTCTCGGGGAGCAGTTCTTC.

V and J are TRBV27 and TRBJ2-7, with TRBD1 matching 8 bases. CDR1 and CDR2 from the germline V gene are MNHEY and SMNVEV (reference sequence). The CDR3 is 14 amino acids. The junction had 0 bases not matched to a gene; V was cut back by 2 bases and J by 0 bases. In DNA, the CDR3 is TGTGCCAGCAGTTTAGACAGGGGCTCCTACGAGCAGTACTTC. The encoded protein is CASSLDRGSYEQYF.

The J gene is TRBJ2-4, the V gene TRBV7-3, with 10 bases lining up with TRBD1. Trimming at V came to 1 base and at J to 8 bases, leaving 2 bases not matched to a gene. Germline CDR1 SGHTA, CDR2 FQGTGA. CDR3 size: 14 residues. DNA of the CDR3: TGTGCCAGCAGCTTAAGTGGGACAGGGGACATTCAGTACTTC. Protein sequence: CASSLSGTGDIQYF. The full variable domain, in which reference TRBV7-3 and TRBJ2-4 provide the parts outside the CDR3, is GAGVSQTPSNKVTEKGKYVELRCDPISGHTALYWYRQSLGQGPEFLIYFQGTGAADDSGLPNDRFFAVRPEGSVSTLKIQRTERGDSAVYLCASSLSGTGDIQYFGAGTRLSVL.

The chain couples TRBV5-1 to TRBJ2-3; 12 positions match TRBD1. In germline, CDR1 is SGHRS, CDR2 YFSETQ. Trimming took 4 bases from V and 3 from J; bases not matched to a gene: 3. The CDR3 is 15 residues long. The CDR3 region is CASSGTGGYTDTQYF. Written as DNA, the CDR3 is TGCGCCAGCAGCGGGACAGGGGGCTATACAGATACGCAGTATTTT.

This chain uses TRBV5-4 with TRBJ2-7, with D perhaps matching TRBD2 (6 bases). V lost 4 bases and J lost 2, with 13 bases in between. There are 14 residues in the CDR3. Germline V lookup: CDR1 SGHNT, CDR2 YYREEE (reference sequence). The CDR3 is CASSLPGETYEQYF. The CDR3 DNA is TGTGCCAGCAGCCTACCGGGAGAGACCTACGAGCAGTACTTC.